This TCR beta chain stems from a study of tumor-infiltrating lymphocytes in localized non-small cell lung cancer. Points from the study as a whole: Different pieces of the same tissue went to different assays, confounding technical variation with intratumor heterogeneity. TCRbeta sequencing showed higher T cell infiltration in tumors than uninvolved lung.

Repertoires were generated with immunoSEQ multiplex PCR, while TCRdb's copy carries only in-frame clones and drops some. Counted here are about 12,000 clones, 80% occurring once; the ten biggest clones make up over 10%. For this clone: What it binds is not known.

The V segment lost 6 bases and the J segment 4 bases; nucleotides outside the gene matches: 7. The germline V gene has CDR1 MNHEY and CDR2 SVGAGI. CDR3 size: 14 residues. The chain joins TRBV6-5 to TRBJ1-1, with TRBD1 identical over 8 bases. The sample was lung tumor tissue. The receptor's source is a human donor with non-small cell lung cancer. As DNA, the CDR3 is TGTGCCAGCAGGACCAGGGGGCTCGCCACTGAAGCTTTCTTT. Its translation is CASRTRGLATEAFF.